This TCR beta chain is drawn from a study of CD8 T cells in Susac syndrome. Study conclusions and caveats: The study conceded that relatively few individuals underwent its TCR sequencing and HLA analysis.

After extraction with the RNeasy kit, roughly 0.45 to 1 ug of the RNA was reverse transcribed using random hexamers. immunoSEQ multiplex PCR amplified TCR beta CDR3 across 54 Vbeta, 13 Jbeta. TCRdb called the immunoSEQ multiplex PCR reads again in MiXCR, with one record for every CDR3 protein. The top ten hold around 0.24% of the sample, which has 130,000 or so distinct CDR3 sequences, more than 75% seen once. Concerning this clonotype itself: What it binds is not known.

Isolation of CD8+ and CD4+ T cells was performed negatively, whereas enrichment of TEMRA cells was done by FACS. The CDR3 loop spans 15 amino acids. V was shortened by 7 bases and J by 3 bases, with 15 bases between the two germline ends. Per the germline V gene, CDR1 is MNHEY and CDR2 is SMNVEV (reference sequence). The TCR was taken from a human donor with multiple sclerosis. V gene TRBV27 combines with J gene TRBJ2-2, with D perhaps TRBD1 (7 bases). Input material: CD8+ T cells from PBMCs. CDR3 DNA sequence: TGTGCCAGCAAGGAGGGACAGTTCTACACCGGGGAGCTGTTTTTT. This codes for CASKEGQFYTGELFF.